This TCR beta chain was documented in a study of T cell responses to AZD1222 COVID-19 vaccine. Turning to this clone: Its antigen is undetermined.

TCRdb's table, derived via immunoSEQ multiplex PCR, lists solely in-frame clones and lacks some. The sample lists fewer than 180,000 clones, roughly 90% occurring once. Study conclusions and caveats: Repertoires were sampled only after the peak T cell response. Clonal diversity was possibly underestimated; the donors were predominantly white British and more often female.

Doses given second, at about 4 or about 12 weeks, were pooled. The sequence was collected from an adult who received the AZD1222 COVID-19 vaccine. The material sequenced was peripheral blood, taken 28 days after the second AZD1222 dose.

CDR3 in DNA: TGTGCCAGCAGCCCACCTTTGAGGTTTGCTGGGGCCAACGTCCTGACTTTC. Protein: CASSPPLRFAGANVLTF. The chain is built from TRBV7-8 and TRBJ2-6; D is unclear. The CDR3 is 17 amino acids. Between the trimmed V and J ends, which lost 5 bases and 2 bases, there was a span of 16 bases. The V gene's germline CDR1 is SGHVS and CDR2 FQNEAQ.